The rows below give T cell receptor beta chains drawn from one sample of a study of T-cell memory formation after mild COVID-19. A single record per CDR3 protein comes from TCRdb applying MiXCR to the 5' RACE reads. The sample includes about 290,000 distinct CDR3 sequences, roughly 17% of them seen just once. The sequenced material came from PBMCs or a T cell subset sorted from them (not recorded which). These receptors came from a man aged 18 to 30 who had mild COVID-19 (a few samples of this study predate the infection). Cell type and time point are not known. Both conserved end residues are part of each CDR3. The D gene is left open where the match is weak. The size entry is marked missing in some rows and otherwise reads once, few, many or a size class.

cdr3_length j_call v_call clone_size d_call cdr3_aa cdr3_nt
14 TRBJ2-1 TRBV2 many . CASSEDDSYNEQFF TGTGCCAGCAGTGAAGACGACTCCTACAATGAGCAGTTCTTC
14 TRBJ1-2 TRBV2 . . CASSVRGLSYGYTF TGTGCCAGCAGTGTGCGGGGGTTGTCGTATGGCTACACCTTC
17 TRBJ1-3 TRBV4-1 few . CASSQEELMNSGNTIYF TGCGCCAGCAGCCAAGAGGAGCTGATGAACTCTGGAAACACCATATATTTT
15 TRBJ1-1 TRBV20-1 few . CSASPPTRGVAEAFF TGCAGTGCTAGTCCACCCACGAGGGGGGTTGCTGAAGCTTTCTTT
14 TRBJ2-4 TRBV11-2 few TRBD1 CASSFGTGDNIQYF TGTGCCAGCAGCTTCGGGACAGGGGATAACATTCAGTACTTC
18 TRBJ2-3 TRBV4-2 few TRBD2 CASSQDGGDGYSTDTQYF TGTGCCAGCAGCCAAGACGGGGGGGACGGATATAGCACAGATACGCAGTATTTT
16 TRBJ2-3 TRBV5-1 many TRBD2 CASSFGSSGLTDTQYF TGCGCCAGCAGCTTCGGATCTAGCGGACTCACAGATACGCAGTATTTT
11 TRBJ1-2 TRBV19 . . CASSMTGGYTF TGTGCCAGTAGTATGACGGGCGGCTACACCTTC
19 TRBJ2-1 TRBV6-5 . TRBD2 CASSYPGLAGNSSYNEQFF TGTGCCAGCAGTTACCCGGGACTAGCGGGGAACAGCTCCTACAATGAGCAGTTCTTC
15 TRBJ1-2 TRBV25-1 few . CASSRTGTPNYGYTF TGTGCCAGCAGCCGCACCGGGACGCCTAACTATGGCTACACCTTC
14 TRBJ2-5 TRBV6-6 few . CASSGRDNQETQYF TGTGCCAGCAGTGGCCGGGACAACCAAGAGACCCAGTACTTC
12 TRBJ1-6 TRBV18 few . CASSQGNSPLHF TGTGCCAGCTCACAGGGGAATTCACCCCTCCACTTT
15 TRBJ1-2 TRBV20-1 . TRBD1 CSAREGTGLHYGYTF TGCAGTGCTAGAGAGGGGACAGGGCTACACTATGGCTACACCTTC
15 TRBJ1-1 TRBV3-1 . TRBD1 CASSHRDRKGTEAFF TGTGCCAGCAGCCATCGGGACAGAAAAGGGACTGAAGCTTTCTTT
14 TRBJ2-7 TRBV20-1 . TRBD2 CSAQKRGPSYEQYF TGCAGTGCTCAGAAGCGGGGGCCCTCCTACGAGCAGTACTTC
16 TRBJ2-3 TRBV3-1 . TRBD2 CASSAHLAGGLDTQYF TGTGCCAGCAGCGCCCATCTAGCGGGGGGGTTAGATACGCAGTATTTT
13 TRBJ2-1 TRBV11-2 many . CASSSSSLREQFF TGTGCCAGCAGCTCCAGTAGCCTGCGGGAGCAGTTCTTC
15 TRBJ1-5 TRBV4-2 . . CASSQDRDYNQPQHF TGTGCCAGCAGCCAAGACAGGGATTACAATCAGCCCCAGCATTTT
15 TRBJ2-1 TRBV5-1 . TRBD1 CASSSGGNTYNEQFF TGCGCCAGCAGCTCAGGGGGCAACACCTACAATGAGCAGTTCTTC
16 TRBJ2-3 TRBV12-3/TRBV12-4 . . CASSPTHISYTDTQYF TGTGCCAGCAGTCCAACCCATATATCGTACACAGATACGCAGTATTTT
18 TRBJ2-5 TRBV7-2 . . CASSSPRRAGLIQETQYF TGTGCCAGCAGCTCCCCTAGGAGGGCAGGCTTGATCCAAGAGACCCAGTACTTC
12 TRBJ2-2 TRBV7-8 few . CASSLEAGELFF TGTGCCAGCAGCTTAGAGGCCGGGGAGCTGTTTTTT
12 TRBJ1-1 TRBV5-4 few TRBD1 CASSLEDREAFF TGTGCCAGCAGCTTGGAGGACAGGGAAGCTTTCTTT
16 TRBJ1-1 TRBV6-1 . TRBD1 CASRPRGTGGYTEAFF TGTGCCAGCAGGCCTAGGGGGACAGGGGGGTACACTGAAGCTTTCTTT
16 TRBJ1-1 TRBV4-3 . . CASSQVRWGSDTEAFF TGCGCCAGCAGCCAAGTGAGATGGGGTTCGGACACTGAAGCTTTCTTT
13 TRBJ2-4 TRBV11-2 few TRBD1 CASSAGTENIQYF TGTGCCAGCAGCGCCGGGACAGAAAACATTCAGTACTTC
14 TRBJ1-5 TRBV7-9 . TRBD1 CASSSGQSWEPQHF TGTGCCAGCTCCTCGGGACAGTCATGGGAGCCCCAGCATTTT
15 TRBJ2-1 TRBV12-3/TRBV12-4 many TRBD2 CASRRLSGGYNEQFF TGTGCCAGCAGGCGCCTTTCGGGGGGTTACAATGAGCAGTTCTTC
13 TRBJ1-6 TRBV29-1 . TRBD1 CSVRDRGNSPLHF TGCAGCGTCCGGGACAGGGGTAATTCACCCCTCCACTTT
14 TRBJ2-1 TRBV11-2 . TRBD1 CASSDRVSYNEQFF TGTGCCAGCAGCGACAGGGTGAGCTACAATGAGCAGTTCTTC
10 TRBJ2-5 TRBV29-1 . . CSVGEGTQYF TGCAGCGTTGGGGAAGGGACCCAGTACTTC
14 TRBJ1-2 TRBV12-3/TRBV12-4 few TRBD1 CASSRDRGRGGYTF TGTGCCAGCAGTCGGGACAGGGGGCGCGGTGGCTACACCTTC
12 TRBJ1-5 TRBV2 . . CASSATAPPQHF TGTGCCAGCAGTGCGACAGCTCCGCCCCAGCATTTT
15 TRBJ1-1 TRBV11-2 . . CASSLTSGLNTEAFF TGTGCCAGCAGCCTGACTTCAGGGCTGAACACTGAAGCTTTCTTT
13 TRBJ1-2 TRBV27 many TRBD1 CASRRTGRDGYTF TGTGCCAGCAGGCGGACAGGGAGGGATGGCTACACCTTC
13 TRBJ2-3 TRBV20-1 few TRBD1 CSAARGHSDTQYF TGCAGTGCTGCCAGGGGGCACTCAGATACGCAGTATTTT
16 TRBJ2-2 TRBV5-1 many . CASSRSVQLNTGELFF TGCGCCAGCAGCCGGTCTGTCCAATTGAACACCGGGGAGCTGTTTTTT
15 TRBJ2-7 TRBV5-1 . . CASSLAGGPSYEQYF TGCGCCAGCAGCTTGGCCGGGGGCCCCTCCTACGAGCAGTACTTC
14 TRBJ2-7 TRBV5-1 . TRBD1 CASSSGDSSYEQYF TGCGCCAGCAGCTCCGGGGACAGCTCCTACGAGCAGTACTTC
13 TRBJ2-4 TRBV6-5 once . CASSSERENIQYF TGTGCCAGCAGTTCCGAAAGGGAAAACATTCAGTACTTC
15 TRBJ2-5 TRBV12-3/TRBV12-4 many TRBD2 CASSPLAGGLGTQYF TGTGCCAGCAGTCCCTTGGCGGGGGGGTTGGGGACCCAGTACTTC
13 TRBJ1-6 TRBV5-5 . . CASSWGSLSPLHF TGTGCCAGCAGCTGGGGGAGCCTTTCACCCCTCCACTTT